These 19 T cell receptor beta chains were sequenced from one sample in a study of blood T cell repertoires in COVID-19. Clones were sequenced by immunoSEQ multiplex PCR, and TCRdb holds only the in-frame ones, with some missing. The repertoire has a few hundred thousand clones, roughly 91% of them found once; the top ten carry 1.5% to 2%. The sequenced sample was PBMCs or T cells enriched from blood (not recorded which). The source of these receptors is a woman aged 60 to 75 who had recovered from COVID-19.

The V gene is TRBV7-9, the J gene TRBJ1-1, with 8 bases that match TRBD1. Germline CDR1 SEHNR, CDR2 FQNEAQ (reference sequence). The length of the CDR3 is 14 residues. Germline trimming cut 6 bases from V and 0 bases from J; bases unmatched to any gene: 3. The CDR3 loop is CASRRTGLNTEAFF. Here the CDR3 DNA reads TGTGCCAGCAGGAGGACAGGGCTGAACACTGAAGCTTTCTTT.

The chain links TRBV5-1 to TRBJ2-7; 8 bases line up with TRBD1. V shed 3 bases, J shed 2 bases, and the junction held 4 bases outside the gene matches. The CDR3 contains 14 residues. Germline CDR1 SGHRS, CDR2 YFSETQ. CDR3 in DNA: TGCGCCAGCAGCTCTATGACAGGGGCCTACGAGCAGTACTTC. This translates into CASSSMTGAYEQYF.

The CDR3 sequence is CASRRKAGNSPLHF. The DNA for the CDR3 is TGTGCCAGCAGGCGTAAGGCGGGGAATTCACCCCTCCACTTT. J is TRBJ1-6 and V is TRBV6-5; D not resolved. Trimming cost V 6 bases and J 7 bases, with 13 bases left between them. From germline, CDR1 is MNHEY and CDR2 SVGAGI. The CDR3 covers 14 residues.

This chain joins TRBV7-8 and TRBJ2-7, with TRBD1 identical over 9 bases. CDR1 is SGHVS, CDR2 FQNEAQ, per germline. This CDR3 contains 12 residues. CDR3 region: CASGQGPYEQYF. Here the CDR3 DNA reads TGTGCTTCGGGACAGGGTCCCTACGAGCAGTACTTC.

The J gene is TRBJ2-3, the V gene TRBV5-4, with D perhaps TRBD2 (6 bases). Germline lookup yields CDR1 SGHNT and CDR2 YYREEE (reference sequence). The CDR3 extends over 17 amino acids. V was clipped by 0 bases and J by 5 bases, with 19 bases between them. CDR3 DNA sequence: TGTGCCAGCAGCTTGGGGGCCCTTGGGGGGACGTTAGATACGCAGTATTTT. Its protein product is CASSLGALGGTLDTQYF.

The chain joins TRBV10-3 to TRBJ2-7; 7 bases fit TRBD1. The V segment lost 0 bases and the J segment 3 bases; nucleotides outside the gene matches: 5. Per the germline V gene, CDR1 is ENHRY and CDR2 is SYGVKD. The CDR3 totals 15 residues. This CDR3 is CAISESGQGVYEQYF. The CDR3 coding sequence is TGTGCCATCAGTGAGTCGGGGCAGGGGGTCTACGAGCAGTACTTC.

This chain joins TRBV5-1 and TRBJ2-2; the D gene is possibly TRBD2 (6 bases). The CDR3 runs 16 residues. V was shortened by 0 bases and J by 6 bases, with 15 bases between the two germline ends. The germline CDR1 and CDR2 sequences are SGHRS and YFSETQ. The CDR3 DNA follows: TGCGCCAGCAGCTTGGTCGGGGGAGAATACTCCGGGGAGCTGTTTTTT. Protein: CASSLVGGEYSGELFF.

The rearrangement links TRBV19 to TRBJ2-7; a possible D gene is TRBD2 (5 bases). CDR1 and CDR2 from the germline V gene are LNHDA and SQIVND (reference sequence). Trimming took 5 bases from V and 0 from J, leaving 14 bases between them. The CDR3 is 15 residues long. The CDR3 coding sequence is TGTGCCAGTAGTCCCTCGGGGTACTCCTCCTACGAGCAGTACTTC. It specifies CASSPSGYSSYEQYF.

The chain uses TRBV6-5 and TRBJ1-5, with a tentative D call TRBD1 (6 bases). The germline V gene has CDR1 MNHEY and CDR2 SVGAGI. The CDR3 extends over 14 amino acids. The V gene lost 8 bases and the J gene lost 8 bases, with 19 bases spanning the gap. CDR3 nucleotides: TGTGCCAGCTCGGACCCACAGGGTTCGGAGCCCCAGCATTTT. This translates into CASSDPQGSEPQHF.

V usage is TRBV5-1 and J usage is TRBJ1-3; 8 nucleotides line up with TRBD1. V shed 7 bases, J shed 4 bases, and the junction held 7 bases outside the gene matches. This CDR3 spans 14 amino acids. Germline lookup yields CDR1 SGHRS and CDR2 YFSETQ. DNA of the CDR3: TGCGCCAGCTCAGGGGGCTCAGAAGGAAACACCATATATTTT. Translating it yields CASSGGSEGNTIYF.

This clone showed up just a few times. V usage is TRBV19 and J usage is TRBJ2-7, with a weak D call TRBD2 (6 bases). Trimming removed 5 bases from V and 0 bases from J, with 14 bases in between. The CDR3 length is 15 residues. CDR1 is LNHDA and CDR2 is SQIVND in the germline V gene (reference sequence). Here the CDR3 reads CASSFGSGSSYEQYF. CDR3 coding DNA: TGTGCCAGTAGTTTCGGAAGCGGGTCCTCCTACGAGCAGTACTTC.

The V gene is TRBV9, the J gene TRBJ2-3, with 9 positions matching TRBD2. Germline V lookup: CDR1 SGDLS, CDR2 YYNGEE. Losses at the gene ends were 8 bases for V and 2 bases for J; bases not matched to a gene: 9. The CDR3 is made up of 15 amino acids. As DNA, the CDR3 is TGTGCCAGTAGCCGTCTAGCGGGGAACACAGATACGCAGTATTTT. Translated: CASSRLAGNTDTQYF.

Details on this clone: The sample holds other DNA sequences that translate to the same CDR3. The chain links TRBV24-1 to TRBJ1-1; D ambiguous. Looked up from germline, CDR1 is KGHDR and CDR2 is SFDVKD. The CDR3 loop spans 15 amino acids. The V gene lost 3 bases and the J gene lost 4 bases, with 14 bases spanning the gap. The chain's CDR3 is CATSDSRGSGTEAFF. DNA of the CDR3: TGTGCCACCAGTGATAGTCGGGGTTCGGGCACTGAAGCTTTCTTT.

This chain uses TRBV12-5 with TRBJ2-3; D may be TRBD2 (6 bases). The CDR3 is 14 amino acids. Trimming removed 2 bases at V and 5 bases at J, with 11 bases between. In germline, CDR1 is LGHNT, CDR2 FRNRAP. CDR3 region: CASGLSAGGDTQYF. For the CDR3, the DNA is TGTGCTAGTGGTTTGTCAGCCGGGGGAGATACGCAGTATTTT. Looking up the rest from reference TRBV12-5 and TRBJ2-3 gives the full variable domain: DARVTQTPRHKVTEMGQEVTMRCQPILGHNTVFWYRQTMMQGLELLAYFRNRAPLDDSGMPKDRFSAEMPDATLATLKIQPSEPRDSAVYFCASGLSAGGDTQYFGPGTRLTVL.

The rearrangement joins TRBV18 to TRBJ2-7; the match to TRBD1 covers 8 bases. The germline gives CDR1 KGHSH, CDR2 LQKENI. V gave up 3 bases and J gave up 7 bases; unmatched junction bases: 14. The CDR3 runs to 16 residues. The CDR3 bases are TGTGCCAGCTCACCGACAGGGGTTGGTTCATCGGGAGAGCAGTACTTC. Protein: CASSPTGVGSSGEQYF. Based on the CDR3 plus reference TRBV18 and TRBJ2-7, the full variable domain is NAGVMQNPRHLVRRRGQEARLRCSPMKGHSHVYWYRQLPEEGLKFMVYLQKENIIDESGMPKERFSAEFPKEGPSILRIQQVVRGDSAAYFCASSPTGVGSSGEQYFGPGTRLTVT.

In nucleotides, the CDR3 is TGTGCCGGCGGACAGTCCAACACTGAAGCTTTCTTT. Translated, it gives CAGGQSNTEAFF. The rearrangement joins TRBV28 to TRBJ1-1, with D tentatively TRBD1 (6 bases). Germline V gene data show CDR1 as MDHEN and CDR2 as SYDVKM. The CDR3 totals 12 residues. V was pared by 11 bases and J by 2 bases, with 12 bases between.

V usage is TRBV9 and J usage is TRBJ2-3; D is unclear. The CDR3 is 14 residues long. Germline CDR1 is SGDLS and CDR2 is YYNGEE. V was shortened by 0 bases and J by 7 bases, with 12 bases between the two germline ends. The DNA of the CDR3 is TGTGCCAGCAGCGTAGCCTTTCTCGGTAATACGCAGTATTTT. It codes for CASSVAFLGNTQYF.

CDR3 sequence reads: CASGGQGAGNSPLHF. CDR3 nucleotide sequence: TGTGCCAGTGGGGGACAGGGGGCAGGGAATTCACCCCTCCACTTT. The genes are TRBV2 and TRBJ1-6; 12 bases fit TRBD1. After removal of 9 bases from V and 7 bases from J, the junction contained 7 bases not matched to a gene. The length of the CDR3 is 15 residues. CDR1 is SNHLY, CDR2 FYNNEI, per germline.

This chain uses TRBV24-1 with TRBJ2-7, with 10 bases that match TRBD1. There are 16 residues in the CDR3. V lost 2 bases and J lost 5; bases outside the gene matches: 8. Germline V gives CDR1 KGHDR, CDR2 SFDVKD. In nucleotides, the CDR3 is TGTGCCACCAGTGATTCCGGGACAGGGGAAACCCACGAGCAGTACTTC. As protein: CATSDSGTGETHEQYF.